This T cell receptor (beta chain) is drawn from a study of cytomegalovirus exposure and HLA in healthy donors. About the research overall: From donors who were HLA-typed, an early data release held 80 million to 95 million unique TCRs.

Researchers ran the PCR with 60 Vbeta and 13 Jbeta primers. The assay was immunoSEQ multiplex PCR, and TCRdb's table has in-frame clones only and misses some. The sample yields approximately 92,000 clones, 65% to 90% seen once. With regard to this clone: Antigen specificity is unknown.

Study results and caveats: A later analysis showed HLA-associated TCR beta chains outstripping equally common others in clonal expansion.

J was trimmed by 7 bases and V by 3 bases; bases with no gene match: 15. The CDR3 covers 17 residues. Germline loops: CDR1 WSHSY, CDR2 SAAADI. The specimen sequenced was PBMCs. This TCR was recovered from a woman in her 70s in good health and CMV-seropositive. The chain joins TRBV10-2 to TRBJ1-5; 7 bases map to TRBD1. The CDR3 here is CASSDSQGSPGQQPQHF. In nucleotides, the CDR3 is TGCGCCAGCAGTGACTCACAGGGGTCTCCAGGTCAGCAGCCCCAGCATTTT.